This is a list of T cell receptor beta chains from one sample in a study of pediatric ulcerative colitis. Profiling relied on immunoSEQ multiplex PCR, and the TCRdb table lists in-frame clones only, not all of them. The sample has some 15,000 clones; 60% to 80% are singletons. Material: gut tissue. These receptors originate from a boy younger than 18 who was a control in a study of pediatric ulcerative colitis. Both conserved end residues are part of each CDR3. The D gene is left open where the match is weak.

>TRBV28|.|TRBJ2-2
CASRGTNTGELFF
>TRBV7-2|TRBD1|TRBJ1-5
CASSLAGGGNQPQHF
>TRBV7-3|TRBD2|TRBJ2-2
CASSLRAPAGGLTGELFF
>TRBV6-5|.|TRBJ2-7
CASTTSPGNEQYF
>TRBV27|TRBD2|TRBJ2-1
CASSGAGTGGPGEQFF
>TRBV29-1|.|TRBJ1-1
CSVGVVTEAFF
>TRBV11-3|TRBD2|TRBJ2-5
CASSLGLGGREETQYF
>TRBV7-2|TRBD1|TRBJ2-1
CASSFRQGHEQFF
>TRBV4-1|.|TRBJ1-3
CASSHPGSGLGNTIYF
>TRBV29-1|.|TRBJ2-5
CSVGQKQETQYF
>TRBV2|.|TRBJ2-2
CASSPLAANTGELFF
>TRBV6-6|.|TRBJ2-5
CASSYSQETQYF
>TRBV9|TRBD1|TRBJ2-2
CASSVAGTGLTGELFF
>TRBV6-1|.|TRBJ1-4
CASSALSGEKLFF
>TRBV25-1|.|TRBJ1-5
CASSNSNQPQHF
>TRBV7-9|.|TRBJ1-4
CASSPGTTTNEKLFF
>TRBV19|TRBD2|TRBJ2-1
CASSPPLAGGYNEQFF
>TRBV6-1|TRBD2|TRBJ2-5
CASSARLAGVEETQYF
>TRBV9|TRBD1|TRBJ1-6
CASSVGQGRNSPLHF
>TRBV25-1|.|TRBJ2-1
CASSGWETEGEQFF
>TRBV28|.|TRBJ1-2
CASSLGYGKHGYTF
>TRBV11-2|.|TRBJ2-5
CASSLGTTRGTQYF
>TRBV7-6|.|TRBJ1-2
CASSFETGHGYTF
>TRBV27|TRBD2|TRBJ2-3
CASSLGSGRGADTQYF
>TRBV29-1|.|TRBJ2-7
CSVEGQTYEQYF
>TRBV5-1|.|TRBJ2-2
CASSFVGGGTGELFF
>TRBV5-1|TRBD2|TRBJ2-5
CASSLAGTRDETQYF
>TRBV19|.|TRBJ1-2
CASSMVASGYTF
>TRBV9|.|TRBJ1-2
CASSARGSSGYTF
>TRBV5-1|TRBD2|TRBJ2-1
CASGPGLAGVNEQFF
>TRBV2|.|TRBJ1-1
CASAGLTGVTEAFF
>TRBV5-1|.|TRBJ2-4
CASSRQVGPRMNIQYF
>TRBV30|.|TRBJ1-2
CAWKSTGISFGYTF
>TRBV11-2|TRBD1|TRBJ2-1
CASSDRDGLDNEQFF
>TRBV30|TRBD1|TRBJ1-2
CAWSNRGNGYTF
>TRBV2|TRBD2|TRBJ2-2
CASSWGGAGAGTGELFF
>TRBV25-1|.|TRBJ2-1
CASSESKFPNSEQFF
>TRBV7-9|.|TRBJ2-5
CASSLVVDPDETQYF
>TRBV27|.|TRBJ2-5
CASSLIGTVYQETQYF
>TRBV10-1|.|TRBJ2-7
CASSEALTGTEQYF
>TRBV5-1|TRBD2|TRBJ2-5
CASSLDGGRRETQYF